What follows is one TCR beta chain and its context. These data originate in a study of Tregs in tolerant kidney transplant recipients. Profiled with immunoSEQ multiplex PCR; TCRdb holds only in-frame clones, not every one. The table has about 100,000 clones, 93% seen once; the top ten hold under 2%. The CDR3 extends over 14 amino acids. V dropped 4 bases and J dropped 8; count of bases not matched to a gene: 10. The germline V gene has CDR1 SGHDT and CDR2 YYEEEE. Related graft donors supplied nonmyeloablative bone marrow transplants, and mixed chimerism was transient. J is TRBJ1-2 and V is TRBV5-6; 8 nucleotides match TRBD1. Sequenced here: CD4+ T cells from blood (PBMCs), sampled 12 months after the transplant. This receptor was obtained from a human patient who received a combined kidney and bone marrow transplant. Some T cells may be graft donor cells. CDR3 amino acids: CASSLDRALWGYTF. The CDR3 bases are TGTGCCAGCAGCCTGGACAGGGCCTTATGGGGCTACACCTTC. Supplemented by reference TRBV5-6 and TRBJ1-2, the full variable domain reads DAGVTQSPTHLIKTRGQQVTLRCSPKSGHDTVSWYQQALGQGPQFIFQYYEEEERQRGNFPDRFSGHQFPNYSSELNVNALLLGDSALYLCASSLDRALWGYTFGSGTRLTVV.